Sequencing of this T cell receptor (beta chain) was carried out in a study of memory CD4+ T cells and cytomegalovirus serostatus. Study information: This sample comes from healthy Belgian adults, several CMV seropositive, 24 seronegative. Study-level results: The CMV-associated TCR signature appears largely within the CD4+ memory repertoire.

The sort gate was single viable CD3+CD4+CD8-CD45RO+ cells for memory CD4+ T cells. Positive selection with CD4 microbeads enriched total CD4+ T cells. Between the trimmed V and J ends, which lost 2 bases and 4 bases, there was a span of 8 bases. CDR3 length: 13 amino acids. Germline V lookup: CDR1 MDHEN, CDR2 SYDVKM. In the case of this clone: Its antigen remains unknown.

Repertoires were generated with immunoSEQ multiplex PCR, while TCRdb's copy carries only in-frame clones and drops some. The data show under 45,000 clones, roughly four fifths seen once. The J gene is TRBJ1-2, the V gene TRBV28; D is perhaps TRBD1 (5 bases). Material for sequencing was memory CD4+ T cells from blood. This receptor was obtained from an adult in good health and CMV-seronegative. The CDR3 coding sequence is TGTGCCAGCAGTTTAAGGGACGGCTATGGCTACACCTTC. It yields the protein CASSLRDGYGYTF.